Listed below are T cell receptor beta chains from one sample, sequenced in a study of cytomegalovirus exposure and HLA in healthy donors. Sequencing was performed with immunoSEQ multiplex PCR; in TCRdb, only in-frame clones are kept and a portion is missing. This sample's table has about 200,000 clones. Sequenced: PBMCs. These receptors came from a man younger than 40 in good health and CMV-seronegative. Each CDR3 is given with its conserved first and last residue. A D gene is named only where the DNA matches it firmly.

j_call	d_call	v_call	cdr3_aa	cdr3_nt
TRBJ1-5	TRBD1	TRBV7-9	CASSGDRGENSNQPQHF	TGTGCCAGCAGTGGTGACAGGGGCGAGAATAGCAATCAGCCCCAGCATTTT
TRBJ1-1	.	TRBV5-6	CASSGEGSEAFF	TGTGCCAGCAGCGGAGAAGGATCTGAAGCTTTCTTT
TRBJ2-5	.	TRBV9	CASSASPTINQETQYF	TGTGCCAGCAGCGCCTCGCCAACTATCAACCAAGAGACCCAGTACTTC
TRBJ1-5	TRBD1	TRBV19	CASSIDSVGTGGANQPQHF	TGTGCCAGTAGTATAGACTCTGTAGGGACAGGGGGTGCCAATCAGCCCCAGCATTTT
TRBJ2-1	TRBD2	TRBV4-2	CASSPGGLGEQFF	TGTGCCAGCAGCCCGGGGGGGTTGGGAGAGCAGTTCTTC
TRBJ2-7	TRBD2	TRBV5-1	CASSLLAGGDYEQYF	TGCGCCAGCAGCTTACTAGCGGGGGGCGACTACGAGCAGTACTTC
TRBJ1-2	.	TRBV7-2	CASSLNLGDLSYGYTF	TGTGCCAGCAGCTTAAATTTGGGAGACCTATCCTATGGCTACACCTTC
TRBJ1-5	.	TRBV6-5	CASSYSRSGPNQPQHF	TGTGCCAGCAGTTACTCGCGATCAGGTCCCAATCAGCCCCAGCATTTT
TRBJ2-7	TRBD2	TRBV6-4	CASREKTTAGVAYEQYF	TGTGCCAGCAGGGAAAAAACGACAGCGGGGGTCGCCTACGAGCAGTACTTC
TRBJ2-2	.	TRBV5-1	CASSWSQGSDTGELFF	TGCGCCAGCAGCTGGAGCCAAGGTTCTGACACCGGGGAGCTGTTTTTT
TRBJ1-5	TRBD1	TRBV2	CASTLQGWDQPQHF	TGTGCCAGCACACTACAGGGGTGGGATCAGCCCCAGCATTTT
TRBJ1-2	TRBD1	TRBV6-1	CASRGTGAYGYTF	TGTGCCAGCAGGGGGACAGGGGCCTATGGCTACACCTTC
TRBJ1-3	.	TRBV5-4	CASSLLGAGSGNTIYF	TGTGCCAGCAGCTTGCTAGGGGCAGGCTCTGGAAACACCATATATTTT
TRBJ1-3	TRBD1	TRBV29-1	CSVEGGQHSGNTIYF	TGCAGCGTTGAAGGGGGACAGCACTCTGGAAACACCATATATTTT